This T cell receptor beta chain was identified during a study of metastatic and nonmetastatic thyroid tumors. The overall study: The comparison covered peripheral blood and tumor or nodule tissue in malignant and benign thyroid patients. Regarding the study as a whole: Benign nodules were reported to have significantly lower TCR beta diversity than malignant thyroid tumors, in blood and tumor.

In the study's own analysis: Building a distant-metastasis classifier for papillary thyroid cancer drew on CDR3 differences across clinicopathological groups. TCRdb re-clonotyped the PCR reads through MiXCR. TCRdb's processing, not the authors', yielded these V and J calls. Among approximately 12,000 clones listed, around a third were seen once. J lost 6 bases, V lost 3 bases, and 4 bases had no gene match. Germline CDR1 MRHNA, CDR2 SNTAGT. The CDR3 consists of 14 residues. Worth noting for this clone: What it recognizes is unknown.

No patient had received any treatment before thyroid surgery. The sequence came from a female donor with papillary thyroid cancer or a benign thyroid nodule (not recorded which). Some clones in this sample may be carry-over from other donors' samples. The material sequenced was tumor tissue. The chain has TRBV6-4 and TRBJ2-1; 8 nucleotides align to TRBD1. In nucleotides, the CDR3 is TGTGCCAGCAGTGATGGGACAGGAGGCAATGAGCAGTTCTTC. Protein: CASSDGTGGNEQFF.